A selection of T cell receptor beta chains follows, all from one sample in a study of control samples from healthy donors and cancer patients. Here immunoSEQ multiplex PCR was the method, and the copy in TCRdb shows in-frame clones only, minus some. The sample has about 120,000 clones; around 91% are singletons. Specimen: PBMCs. The receptors here all came from a woman in her fifties or sixties with colorectal cancer. CDR3s include the opening cysteine and the closing phenylalanine or tryptophan. The D gene is left open where the match is weak. Size is stated for part of the rows, as once, few or many counts, or as a class when the clone is expanded.

d_call | j_call | v_call | clone_size | cdr3_aa | cdr3_nt
- | TRBJ2-1 | TRBV3-1/TRBV3-2 | - | CASSQDGVAVRGAYNEQFF | TGTGCCAGCAGCCAAGATGGAGTAGCGGTTAGAGGGGCCTACAATGAGCAGTTCTTC
TRBD2 | TRBJ2-3 | TRBV7-2 | - | CASSLTSGSADTQYF | TGTGCCAGCAGCCTGACTAGCGGGAGTGCAGATACGCAGTATTTT
- | TRBJ2-7 | TRBV29-1 | - | CSGRSRGYEQYF | TGCAGCGGTCGTAGCCGAGGCTACGAGCAGTACTTC
- | TRBJ1-1 | TRBV9 | - | CASSTDGSMNTEAFF | TGTGCCAGCAGCACGGATGGGTCCATGAACACTGAAGCTTTCTTT
- | TRBJ1-5 | TRBV30 | once | CAWSNRGTSTQPQHF | TGTGCCTGGAGTAACCGGGGTACCTCAACCCAGCCCCAGCATTTT
TRBD1 | TRBJ1-5 | TRBV9 | - | CASSPSTGFEPQHF | TGTGCCAGCAGCCCCTCGACAGGGTTTGAGCCCCAGCATTTT
TRBD2 | TRBJ2-3 | TRBV10-3 | - | CAISGTSGTDTQYF | TGTGCCATCAGTGGGACTAGCGGCACAGATACGCAGTATTTT
- | TRBJ1-1 | TRBV18 | - | CASSPSQGNTEAFF | TGTGCCAGCTCACCAAGCCAAGGGAACACTGAAGCTTTCTTT
TRBD2 | TRBJ2-3 | TRBV29-1 | - | CSVGLGTSGGDVVDTQYF | TGCAGCGTGGGTTTGGGGACTAGCGGGGGGGATGTTGTAGATACGCAGTATTTT
- | TRBJ1-1 | TRBV3-1/TRBV3-2 | once | CASSQSLPSGSDTEAFF | TGTGCCAGCAGCCAATCGCTTCCTAGTGGGTCGGACACTGAAGCTTTCTTT
TRBD1 | TRBJ1-4 | TRBV28 | few | CASSPTGVSEKLFF | TGTGCCAGCAGCCCAACAGGGGTTAGTGAAAAACTGTTTTTT
TRBD1 | TRBJ2-5 | TRBV12-3/TRBV12-4 | - | CACRQGTQETQYF | TGTGCCTGCAGACAGGGAACCCAAGAGACCCAGTACTTC
- | TRBJ2-1 | TRBV6-1 | - | CASSVIGAGERNEQFF | TGTGCCAGCAGTGTAATAGGCGCAGGCGAAAGAAATGAGCAGTTCTTC
TRBD1 | TRBJ2-7 | TRBV9 | once | CASSVGQENTYEQYF | TGTGCCAGCAGCGTGGGACAGGAGAATACCTACGAGCAGTACTTC
- | TRBJ1-2 | TRBV2 | - | CASQRTVTNYGYTF | TGTGCCAGCCAGAGGACTGTAACTAACTATGGCTACACCTTC
- | TRBJ2-5 | TRBV24-1 | - | CATSASSMKTQYF | TGTGCCACCAGTGCTAGTAGCATGAAGACCCAGTACTTC
TRBD2 | TRBJ2-3 | TRBV4-1 | - | CASSQTTSGDSPDTQYF | TGCGCCAGCAGCCAGACTACTAGCGGCGATTCGCCAGATACGCAGTATTTT
- | TRBJ1-3 | TRBV7-9 | - | CASSLGQSYSGNTIYF | TGTGCCAGCAGCTTAGGACAGAGTTACTCTGGAAACACCATATATTTT
- | TRBJ2-2 | TRBV15 | - | CATSTYRQSGELFF | TGTGCCACCAGCACATACAGACAGTCCGGGGAGCTGTTTTTT
- | TRBJ1-2 | TRBV18 | - | CASSPVAEVVYGYTF | TGTGCCAGCTCACCGGTAGCTGAGGTTGTGTATGGCTACACCTTC
TRBD1 | TRBJ1-2 | TRBV5-1 | - | CASSLEGTGYGYGYTF | TGCGCCAGCAGCTTGGAAGGGACAGGGTATGGCTATGGCTACACCTTC
- | TRBJ1-4 | TRBV28 | - | CASRGPGVEKLFF | TGTGCCAGCAGGGGCCCGGGGGTTGAAAAACTGTTTTTT
- | TRBJ1-1 | TRBV19 | - | CASSEDRNTEAFF | TGTGCCAGTAGCGAGGACCGTAACACTGAAGCTTTCTTT
- | TRBJ1-2 | TRBV27 | once | CASSLSTENYYGYTF | TGTGCCAGCAGTTTATCCACAGAGAATTACTATGGCTACACCTTC
- | TRBJ1-2 | TRBV15 | - | CATSRSQGLNYGYTF | TGTGCCACCAGCAGAAGCCAGGGACTTAACTATGGCTACACCTTC
- | TRBJ2-4 | TRBV7-9 | - | CASSFAGTAKNIQYF | TGTGCCAGCAGCTTTGCCGGGACAGCCAAAAACATTCAGTACTTC
TRBD2 | TRBJ2-7 | TRBV28 | - | CASSLRGLAGVRYF | TGTGCCAGCAGTTTAAGGGGACTAGCGGGAGTTCGATACTTC
- | TRBJ1-5 | TRBV2 | - | CASSEFRGRDQPQHF | TGTGCCAGCAGTGAATTCAGGGGAAGGGATCAGCCCCAGCATTTT
- | TRBJ2-2 | TRBV3-1/TRBV3-2 | - | CASSPGSSGELFF | TGTGCCAGCAGCCCCGGATCATCCGGGGAGCTGTTTTTT
- | TRBJ2-7 | TRBV6-2/TRBV6-3 | - | CASSTDDLYEQYF | TGTGCCAGCAGTACCGACGATCTCTACGAGCAGTACTTC
- | TRBJ2-7 | TRBV27 | - | CASSDSGPWYF | TGTGCCAGCAGTGACTCTGGCCCGTGGTACTTC
- | TRBJ1-2 | TRBV30 | - | CAWSVRTQSVYGYTF | TGTGCCTGGAGTGTAAGGACCCAATCCGTCTATGGCTACACCTTC
- | TRBJ1-2 | TRBV28 | - | CASNHGPRGYTF | TGTGCCAGCAACCACGGGCCGAGAGGCTACACCTTC
TRBD2 | TRBJ2-1 | TRBV27 | - | CASSLSVAGVSDEQFF | TGTGCCAGCAGTTTATCCGTAGCGGGAGTTTCGGATGAGCAGTTCTTC
- | TRBJ1-2 | TRBV3-1/TRBV3-2 | few | CASSPGRGYTF | TGTGCCAGCAGCCCAGGGCGCGGCTACACCTTC
- | TRBJ1-6 | TRBV5-4 | - | CAIGTGNSPLHF | TGTGCCATTGGGACGGGGAATTCACCCCTCCACTTT
TRBD2 | TRBJ2-7 | TRBV28 | - | CASSRGTSGISYEQYF | TGTGCCAGCAGTAGAGGGACTAGCGGGATTTCCTACGAGCAGTACTTC
TRBD1 | TRBJ1-1 | TRBV6-1 | - | CASSEAVRDRGRNTEAFF | TGTGCCAGCAGTGAAGCAGTGCGGGACAGGGGGCGGAACACTGAAGCTTTCTTT
TRBD2 | TRBJ2-1 | TRBV5-1 | - | CASSLLGTTPNEQFF | TGCGCCAGCAGCTTGTTGGGGACTACCCCCAATGAGCAGTTCTTC
TRBD2 | TRBJ2-1 | TRBV5-5 | - | CASRRLAVSYNEQFF | TGTGCCAGCAGAAGACTAGCGGTATCCTACAATGAGCAGTTCTTC
- | TRBJ2-2 | TRBV18 | - | CASSPKTGASGELFF | TGTGCCAGCTCACCTAAGACAGGAGCCTCCGGGGAGCTGTTTTTT